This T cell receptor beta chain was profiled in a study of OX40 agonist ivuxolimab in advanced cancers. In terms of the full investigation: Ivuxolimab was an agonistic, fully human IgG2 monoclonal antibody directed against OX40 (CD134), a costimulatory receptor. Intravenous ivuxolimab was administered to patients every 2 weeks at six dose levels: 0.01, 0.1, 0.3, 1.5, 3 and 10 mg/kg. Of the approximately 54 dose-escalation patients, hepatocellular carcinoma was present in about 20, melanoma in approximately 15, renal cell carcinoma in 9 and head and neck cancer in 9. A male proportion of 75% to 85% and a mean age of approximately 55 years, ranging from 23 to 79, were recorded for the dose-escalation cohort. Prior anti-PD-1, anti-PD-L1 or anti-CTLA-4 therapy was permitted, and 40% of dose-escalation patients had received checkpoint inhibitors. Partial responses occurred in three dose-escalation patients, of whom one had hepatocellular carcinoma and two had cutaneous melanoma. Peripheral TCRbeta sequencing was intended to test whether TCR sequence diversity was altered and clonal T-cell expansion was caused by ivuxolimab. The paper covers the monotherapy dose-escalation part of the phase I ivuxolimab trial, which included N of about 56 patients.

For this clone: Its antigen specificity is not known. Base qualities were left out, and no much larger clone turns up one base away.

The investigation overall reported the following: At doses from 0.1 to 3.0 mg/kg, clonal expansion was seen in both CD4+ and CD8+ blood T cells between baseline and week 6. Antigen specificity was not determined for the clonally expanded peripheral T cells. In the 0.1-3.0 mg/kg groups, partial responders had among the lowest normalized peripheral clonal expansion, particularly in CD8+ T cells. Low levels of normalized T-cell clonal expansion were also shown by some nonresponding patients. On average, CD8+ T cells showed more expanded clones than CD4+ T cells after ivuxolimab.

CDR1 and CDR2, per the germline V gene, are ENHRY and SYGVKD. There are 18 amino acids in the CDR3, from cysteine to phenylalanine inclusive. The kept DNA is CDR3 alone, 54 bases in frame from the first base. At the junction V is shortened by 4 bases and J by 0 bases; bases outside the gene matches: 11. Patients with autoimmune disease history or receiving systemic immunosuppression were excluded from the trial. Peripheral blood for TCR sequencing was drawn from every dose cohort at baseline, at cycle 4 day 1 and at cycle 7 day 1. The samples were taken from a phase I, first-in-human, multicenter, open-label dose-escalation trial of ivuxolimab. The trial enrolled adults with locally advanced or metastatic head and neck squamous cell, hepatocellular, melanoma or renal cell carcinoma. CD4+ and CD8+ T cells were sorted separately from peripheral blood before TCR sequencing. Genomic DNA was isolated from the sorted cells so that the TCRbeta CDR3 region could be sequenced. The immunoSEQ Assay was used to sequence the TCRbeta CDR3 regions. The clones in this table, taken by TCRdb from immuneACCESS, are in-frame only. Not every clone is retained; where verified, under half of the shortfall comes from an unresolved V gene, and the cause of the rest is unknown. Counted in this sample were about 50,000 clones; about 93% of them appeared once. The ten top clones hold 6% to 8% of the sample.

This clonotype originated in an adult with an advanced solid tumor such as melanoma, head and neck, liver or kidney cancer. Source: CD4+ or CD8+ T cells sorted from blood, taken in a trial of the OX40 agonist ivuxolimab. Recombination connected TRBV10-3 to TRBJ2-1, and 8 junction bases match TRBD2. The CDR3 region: CAISAATSVPSSYNEQFF. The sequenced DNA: TGTGCCATCAGTGCCGCGACTAGCGTTCCTAGCTCCTACAATGAGCAGTTCTTC.